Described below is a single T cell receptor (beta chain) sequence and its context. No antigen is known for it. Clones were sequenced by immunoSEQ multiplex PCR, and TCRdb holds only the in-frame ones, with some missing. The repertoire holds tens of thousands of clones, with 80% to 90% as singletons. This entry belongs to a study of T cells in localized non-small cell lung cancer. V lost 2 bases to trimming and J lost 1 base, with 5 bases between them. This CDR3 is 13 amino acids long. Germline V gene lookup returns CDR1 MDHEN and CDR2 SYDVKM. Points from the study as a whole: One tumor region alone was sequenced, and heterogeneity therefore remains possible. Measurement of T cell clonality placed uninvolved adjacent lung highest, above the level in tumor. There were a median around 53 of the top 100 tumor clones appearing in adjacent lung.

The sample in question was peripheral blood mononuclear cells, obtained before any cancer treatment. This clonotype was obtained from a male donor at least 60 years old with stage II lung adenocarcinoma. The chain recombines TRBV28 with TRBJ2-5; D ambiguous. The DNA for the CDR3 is TGTGCCAGCAGTTTAAACATCCAAGAGACCCAGTACTTC. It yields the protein CASSLNIQETQYF.